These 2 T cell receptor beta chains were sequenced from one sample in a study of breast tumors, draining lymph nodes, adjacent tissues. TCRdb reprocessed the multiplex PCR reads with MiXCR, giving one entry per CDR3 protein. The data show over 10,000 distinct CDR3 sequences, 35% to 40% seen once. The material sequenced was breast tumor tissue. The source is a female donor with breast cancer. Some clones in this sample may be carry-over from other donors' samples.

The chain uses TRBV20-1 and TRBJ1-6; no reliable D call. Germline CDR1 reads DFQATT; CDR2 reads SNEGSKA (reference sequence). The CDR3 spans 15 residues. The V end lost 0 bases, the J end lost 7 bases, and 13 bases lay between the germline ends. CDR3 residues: CSARDAGVPNSPLHF. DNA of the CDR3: TGCAGTGCTAGAGATGCGGGAGTCCCGAATTCACCCCTCCACTTT.

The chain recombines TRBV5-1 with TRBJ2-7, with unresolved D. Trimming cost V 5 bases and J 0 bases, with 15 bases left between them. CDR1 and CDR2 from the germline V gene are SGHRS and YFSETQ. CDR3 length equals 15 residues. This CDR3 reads CASRTSQESSYEQYF. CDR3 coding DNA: TGCGCCAGCAGAACGTCTCAGGAATCCTCCTACGAGCAGTACTTC.